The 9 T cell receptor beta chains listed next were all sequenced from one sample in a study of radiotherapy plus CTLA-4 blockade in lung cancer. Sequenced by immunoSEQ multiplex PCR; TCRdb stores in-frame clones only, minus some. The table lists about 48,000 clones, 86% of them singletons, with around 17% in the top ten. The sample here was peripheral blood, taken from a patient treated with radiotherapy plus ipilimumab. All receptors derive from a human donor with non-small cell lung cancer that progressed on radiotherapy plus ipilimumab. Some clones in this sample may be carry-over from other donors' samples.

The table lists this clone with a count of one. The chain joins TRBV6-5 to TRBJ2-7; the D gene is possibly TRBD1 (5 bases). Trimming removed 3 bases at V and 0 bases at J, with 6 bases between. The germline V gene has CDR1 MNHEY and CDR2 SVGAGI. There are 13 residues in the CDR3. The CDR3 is CASSYRGSYEQYF. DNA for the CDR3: TGTGCCAGCAGTTATAGGGGCTCCTACGAGCAGTACTTC.

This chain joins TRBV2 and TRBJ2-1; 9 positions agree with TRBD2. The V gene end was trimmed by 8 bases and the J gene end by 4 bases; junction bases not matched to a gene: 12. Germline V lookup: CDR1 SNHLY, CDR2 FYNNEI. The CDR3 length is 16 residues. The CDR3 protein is CASDFDLAGVYNEQFF. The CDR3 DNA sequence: TGTGCCAGCGACTTTGACTTAGCGGGAGTTTACAATGAGCAGTTCTTC.

CDR3 sequence reads: CASSVQGSHNSPLHF. CDR3 sequence (DNA): TGTGCCAGCAGCGTACAGGGGAGCCATAATTCACCCCTCCACTTT. The chain has TRBV14 and TRBJ1-6; 7 nucleotides match TRBD1. V shed 5 bases, J shed 5 bases, and the junction held 6 bases outside the gene matches. This CDR3 contains 15 residues. Germline V gene lookup returns CDR1 SGHDN and CDR2 FVKESK.

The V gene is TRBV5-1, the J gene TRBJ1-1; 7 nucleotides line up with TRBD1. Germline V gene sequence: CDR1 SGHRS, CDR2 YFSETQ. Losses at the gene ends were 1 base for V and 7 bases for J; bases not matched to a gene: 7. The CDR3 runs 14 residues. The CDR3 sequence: CASSLTGVNGEAFF. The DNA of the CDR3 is TGCGCCAGCAGCTTGACAGGGGTGAATGGTGAAGCTTTCTTT. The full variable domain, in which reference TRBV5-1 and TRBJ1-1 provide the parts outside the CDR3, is KAGVTQTPRYLIKTRGQQVTLSCSPISGHRSVSWYQQTPGQGLQFLFEYFSETQRNKGNFPGRFSGRQFSNSRSEMNVSTLELGDSALYLCASSLTGVNGEAFFGQGTRLTVV.

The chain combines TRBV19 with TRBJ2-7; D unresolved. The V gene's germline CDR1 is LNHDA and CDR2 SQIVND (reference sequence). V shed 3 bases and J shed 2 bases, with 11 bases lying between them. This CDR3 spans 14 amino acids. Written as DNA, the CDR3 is TGTGCCAGTAGTATCCCGACTTTCCCCTACGAGCAGTACTTC. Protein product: CASSIPTFPYEQYF.

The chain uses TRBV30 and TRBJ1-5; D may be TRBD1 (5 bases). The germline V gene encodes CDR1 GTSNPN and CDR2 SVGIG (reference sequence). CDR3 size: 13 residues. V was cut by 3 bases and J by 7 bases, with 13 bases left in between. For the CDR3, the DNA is TGTGCCTGGAGCATCGGGGGAGGGCAGCCCCAGCATTTT. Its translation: CAWSIGGGQPQHF.

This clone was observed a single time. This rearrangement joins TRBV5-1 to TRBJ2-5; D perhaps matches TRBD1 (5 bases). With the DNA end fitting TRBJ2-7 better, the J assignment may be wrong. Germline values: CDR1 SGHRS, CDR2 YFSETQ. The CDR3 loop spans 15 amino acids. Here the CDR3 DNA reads TGCGCCAGCAGCTTGACAGGTCCCTGGTCCTACGAGCAGTACTTC. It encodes CASSLTGPWSYEQYF.

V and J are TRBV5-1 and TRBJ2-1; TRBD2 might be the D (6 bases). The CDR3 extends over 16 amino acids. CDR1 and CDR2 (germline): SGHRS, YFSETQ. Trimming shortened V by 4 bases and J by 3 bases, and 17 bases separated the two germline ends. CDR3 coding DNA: TGCGCCAGCAGCGTGAGGGACGGGAGTTTCTACAATGAGCAGTTCTTC. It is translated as CASSVRDGSFYNEQFF.

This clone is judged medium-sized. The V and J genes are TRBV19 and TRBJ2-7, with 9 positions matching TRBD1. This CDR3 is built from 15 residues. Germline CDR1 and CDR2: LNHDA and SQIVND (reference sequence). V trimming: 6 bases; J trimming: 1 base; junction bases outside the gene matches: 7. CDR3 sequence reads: CASSLTGTGSYEQYF. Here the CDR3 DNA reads TGTGCCAGTAGCCTCACCGGGACAGGGTCCTACGAGCAGTACTTC.